This T cell receptor (beta chain) was captured in a study of OX40 agonist ivuxolimab in advanced cancers. Data came from immunoSEQ multiplex PCR; TCRdb stores just in-frame clones and leaves some out. The data hold roughly 64,000 clones, with around 84% observed a single time. The V and J ends lost 4 bases and 4 bases, in that order; junction bases with no gene match: 13. CDR1 SGDLS and CDR2 YYNGEE come from the germline V gene. This CDR3 has 16 amino acids. The TCR originated in an adult with an advanced solid tumor such as melanoma, head and neck, liver or kidney cancer. The gene calls are TRBV9 and TRBJ1-1, with 7 positions matching TRBD1. The sample was CD4+ or CD8+ T cells sorted from blood, taken in a trial of the OX40 agonist ivuxolimab. Here the CDR3 DNA reads TGTGCCAGCAGCCGCGGTGGGGGCAGGGGGAGCACTGAAGCTTTCTTT. Its translation: CASSRGGGRGSTEAFF.